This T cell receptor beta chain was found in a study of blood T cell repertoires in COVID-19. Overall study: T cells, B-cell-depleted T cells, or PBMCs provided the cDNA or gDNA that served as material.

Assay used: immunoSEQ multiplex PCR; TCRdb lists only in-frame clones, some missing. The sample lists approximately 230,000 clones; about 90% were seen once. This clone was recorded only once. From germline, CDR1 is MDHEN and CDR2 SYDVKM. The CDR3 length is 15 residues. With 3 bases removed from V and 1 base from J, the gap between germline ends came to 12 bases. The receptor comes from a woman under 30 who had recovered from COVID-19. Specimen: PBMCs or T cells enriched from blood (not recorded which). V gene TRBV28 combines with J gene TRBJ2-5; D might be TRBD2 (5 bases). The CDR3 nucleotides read TGTGCCAGCAGTTTGCCAGCGGCGTCCCAAGAGACCCAGTACTTC. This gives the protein CASSLPAASQETQYF.